This TCR beta chain was observed in a study of blood T cell repertoires in COVID-19 (dated by TCRdb to 2020 to 2022). Background for the entire study: The collaborator samples originated in the United States, Italy and Spain and spanned the acute and convalescent phases of COVID-19. The prospective study material was composed of cDNA or gDNA derived from T cells, B-cell-depleted T cells, or PBMCs. A freely available public database, intended as a resource for researchers studying the immune response to SARS-CoV-2, is where the repertoires were released. Sample metadata almost always included a de-identified subject ID, COVID-19 status, age in years and sex. Subjects who had been exposed to COVID-19, were actively infected with it, or had recovered from it provided the deeply sampled blood TCRbeta repertoires that made up the dataset. Where available, HLA class I and class II types were taken from metadata supplied by the sample provider and were not determined by assay-based typing. Samples were obtained from the ongoing ImmuneRACE study (first 160 participants) and from over a thousand subjects provided by 6 global collaborators.

TCRbeta CDR3 regions were amplified from genomic DNA using the immunoSEQ Assay, a bias-controlled multiplex PCR. In the paper's pipeline: Within the assay, amplification of reference gene primers was used to estimate how many nucleated cells each sample contained. To quantify the absolute abundance of each unique TCRbeta CDR3 rearrangement, sequence reads were collapsed and filtered. For each sample, productive Simpson clonality was calculated by taking the square root of Simpson's diversity index across productive rearrangements. The clones in this table, taken by TCRdb from immuneACCESS, are in-frame only. Not every clone is retained; where verified, under half of the shortfall comes from an unresolved V gene, and the cause of the rest is unknown. D and trimming were read from the DNA, whereas the V and J calls and clone size are those reported in that table. The sample includes around 150,000 clones, with almost 85% observed a single time. The ten largest clones capture about 11% of the sample.

Overall results and qualifications from the work: The quantity of clinical and demographic metadata differed by source and by participant and was supplied without curation.

The count of this clone is one. Its recognized antigen is unknown. No base qualities exist here, and no much larger clone lies one base off it. Participants in the prospective study were enrolled through a virtual design, were aged about 18 to 90 years, and lived in about two dozen United States geographic areas. Cohort assignment in the prospective study relied on participant-reported clinical history from a screening survey and a study questionnaire. For ImmuneRACE Cohort 3, a participant was defined as recovered based on two consecutive negative NP/OP PCR tests, clearance by a healthcare professional, or resolution of symptoms. Each participant in the prospective study had whole blood, serum and a nasopharyngeal or oropharyngeal swab collected by mobile phlebotomists. Participants in the prospective study had the option to provide additional blood draws and questionnaires over a roughly 2-month period. Before DNA extraction, blood samples from the prospective study were shipped at room temperature or frozen.

The CDR3 numbers 14 residues from cysteine through phenylalanine. The only DNA kept is the CDR3, 42 bases in frame from the first base. V and J lose 6 bases and 2 bases, and a span of 17 bases separates them. CDR1 and CDR2, looked up from the germline V gene (reference sequence), are GTSNPN and SVGIG. The receptor chain draws on TRBV30 and TRBJ2-7; tentative D gene TRBD1, with 6 bases matching. Input material: PBMCs or T cells enriched from blood (not recorded which). The TCR originated in a man in his fifties or sixties who had recovered from COVID-19. This receptor carries the CDR3 CACNNRDIAYEQYF. Read as DNA, the sequence is TGTGCCTGCAACAACCGGGACATAGCCTACGAGCAGTACTTC.